Listed below are T cell receptor beta chains from one sample, sequenced in a study of cytomegalovirus exposure and HLA in healthy donors. The method was immunoSEQ multiplex PCR; TCRdb's version includes in-frame clones alone and lacks a portion of them. The profile shows 170,000 or so clones, roughly 80% of them singletons. Source material: PBMCs. These receptors were taken from a male donor in good health and CMV-seropositive. Each CDR3 is given with its conserved first and last residue. The D gene is left open where the match is weak. Where a row states a size, it is once, few, many or the class of an expanded clone; other rows omit it.

v_gene	d_gene	abundance	j_gene	CDR3aa	CDR3nt
TRBV4-1	-	-	TRBJ2-3	CASSRWEADTQYF	TGCGCCAGCAGCCGATGGGAGGCAGATACGCAGTATTTT
TRBV7-2	TRBD1	-	TRBJ2-3	CASSPGTGGTDTQYF	TGTGCCAGCAGCCCAGGGACAGGAGGCACAGATACGCAGTATTTT
TRBV6-1	-	few	TRBJ1-2	CASDRPLEGYTF	TGTGCCAGCGACAGACCCTTGGAAGGCTACACCTTC
TRBV19	TRBD1	once	TRBJ1-6	CASSPGTGVRNSPLHF	TGTGCCAGTAGCCCCGGGACAGGGGTTCGTAATTCACCCCTCCACTTT
TRBV6-1	-	-	TRBJ2-7	CASSLPIYEQYF	TGTGCCAGCAGCCTACCAATATACGAGCAGTACTTC
TRBV30	-	-	TRBJ2-7	CAWSGGRQTDSYEQYF	TGTGCCTGGAGTGGGGGAAGACAGACGGACTCCTACGAGCAGTACTTC
TRBV28	-	-	TRBJ2-7	CASSPGQGYEQYF	TGTGCCAGCAGTCCCGGGCAGGGCTACGAGCAGTACTTC
TRBV28	-	-	TRBJ1-1	CASSLIRTEAFF	TGTGCCAGCAGTTTAATTCGTACTGAAGCTTTCTTT
TRBV9	-	-	TRBJ2-5	CASSGGGAQETQYF	TGTGCCAGCAGCGGGGGCGGGGCCCAAGAGACCCAGTACTTC
TRBV5-1	TRBD2	once	TRBJ2-5	CASSLTSGTTETQYF	TGCGCCAGCAGCTTGACTAGCGGGACAACGGAGACCCAGTACTTC
TRBV9	TRBD1	-	TRBJ1-1	CASSVGSGTGRWDPAFF	TGTGCCAGCAGCGTAGGGAGTGGGACAGGCCGATGGGATCCGGCTTTCTTT
TRBV2	TRBD1	once	TRBJ2-7	CASRGTGPHEQYF	TGTGCCAGCAGGGGGACAGGGCCCCACGAGCAGTACTTC
TRBV7-9	TRBD1	-	TRBJ2-5	CSSSPLTGAGETQYF	TGTTCCAGCAGCCCGCTGACAGGGGCGGGAGAGACCCAGTACTTC
TRBV9	TRBD1	-	TRBJ2-3	CASRASGTGRTDTQYF	TGTGCCAGCAGGGCTTCCGGGACAGGGCGCACAGATACGCAGTATTTT
TRBV27	TRBD1	-	TRBJ2-4	CASSLSRTGRPLAKNIQYF	TGTGCCAGCAGTTTATCAAGGACAGGTAGACCACTAGCCAAAAACATTCAGTACTTC
TRBV28	-	-	TRBJ2-7	CASSFLGRNEQYF	TGTGCCAGCAGTTTCCTGGGGCGGAACGAGCAGTACTTC
TRBV11-3	-	few	TRBJ2-7	CASSRLVTYEQYF	TGTGCCAGCAGCCGCCTAGTAACCTACGAGCAGTACTTC
TRBV5-1	TRBD1	few	TRBJ2-7	CASSSGTGNYEQYF	TGCGCCAGCAGCTCCGGGACAGGGAACTACGAGCAGTACTTC
TRBV28	-	-	TRBJ2-5	CASSLNYGETQYF	TGTGCCAGCAGTTTGAACTATGGGGAGACCCAGTACTTC
TRBV7-8	-	-	TRBJ1-3	CASSPYPAGDSYGNTIYF	TGTGCCAGCAGCCCTTATCCCGCCGGGGACTCCTATGGAAACACCATATATTTT
TRBV30	-	-	TRBJ2-7	CAWTRGGRGRTSGYEQYF	TGTGCCTGGACTCGAGGGGGCAGGGGGAGGACTTCCGGCTACGAGCAGTACTTC
TRBV28	TRBD2	-	TRBJ2-5	CASREGGVHLETQYF	TGTGCCAGCCGGGAGGGGGGAGTTCATCTAGAGACCCAGTACTTC
TRBV29-1	TRBD2	-	TRBJ2-6	CSVEERLAGYSGANVLTF	TGCAGCGTTGAAGAGCGACTAGCGGGATACTCTGGGGCCAACGTCCTGACTTTC
TRBV28	TRBD1	-	TRBJ2-7	CASSFRTGGAEQYF	TGTGCCAGCAGTTTCCGGACAGGGGGCGCCGAGCAGTACTTC
TRBV7-9	-	-	TRBJ1-1	CSSSFLVGSGNTEAFF	TGTTCCAGCAGCTTTCTAGTAGGGAGCGGGAACACTGAAGCTTTCTTT